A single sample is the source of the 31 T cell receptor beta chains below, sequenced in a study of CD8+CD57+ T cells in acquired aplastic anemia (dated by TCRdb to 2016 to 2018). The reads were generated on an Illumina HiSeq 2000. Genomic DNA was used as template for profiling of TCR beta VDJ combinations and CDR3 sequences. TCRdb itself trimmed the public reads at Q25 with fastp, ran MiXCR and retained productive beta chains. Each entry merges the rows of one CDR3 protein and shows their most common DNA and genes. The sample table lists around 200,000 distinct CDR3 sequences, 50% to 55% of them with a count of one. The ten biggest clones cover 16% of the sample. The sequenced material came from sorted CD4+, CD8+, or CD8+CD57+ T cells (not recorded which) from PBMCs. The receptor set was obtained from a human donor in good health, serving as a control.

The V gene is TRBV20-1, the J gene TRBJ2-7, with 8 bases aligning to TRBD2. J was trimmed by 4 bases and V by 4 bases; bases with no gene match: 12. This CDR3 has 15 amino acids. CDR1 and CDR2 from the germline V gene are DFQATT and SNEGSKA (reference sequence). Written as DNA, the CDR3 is TGCAGTGCTACGGCCGGGCGCGGGGGGATATACGAGCAGTACTTC. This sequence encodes CSATAGRGGIYEQYF.

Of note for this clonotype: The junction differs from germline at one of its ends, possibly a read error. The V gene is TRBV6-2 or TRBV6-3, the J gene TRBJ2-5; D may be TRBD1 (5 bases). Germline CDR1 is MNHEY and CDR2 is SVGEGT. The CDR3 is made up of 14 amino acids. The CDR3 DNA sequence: TGTGCCGGCAGTTACTCGACAGAAAAAGAGACCCAGTACTTC. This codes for CAGSYSTEKETQYF.

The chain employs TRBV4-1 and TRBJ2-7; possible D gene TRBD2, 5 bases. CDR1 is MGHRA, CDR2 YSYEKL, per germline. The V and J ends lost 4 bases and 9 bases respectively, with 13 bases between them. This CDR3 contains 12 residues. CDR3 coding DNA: TGCGCCAGCAGCCCGACCGGGGTCGGGCAGTACTTC. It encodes CASSPTGVGQYF.

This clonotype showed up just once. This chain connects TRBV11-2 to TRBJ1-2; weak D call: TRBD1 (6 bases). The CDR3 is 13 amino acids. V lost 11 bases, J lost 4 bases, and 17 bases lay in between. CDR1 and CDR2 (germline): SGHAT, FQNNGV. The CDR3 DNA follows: TGTGCCGACCAGGGGCTGATGGGCTATGGCTACACCTTC. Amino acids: CADQGLMGYGYTF.

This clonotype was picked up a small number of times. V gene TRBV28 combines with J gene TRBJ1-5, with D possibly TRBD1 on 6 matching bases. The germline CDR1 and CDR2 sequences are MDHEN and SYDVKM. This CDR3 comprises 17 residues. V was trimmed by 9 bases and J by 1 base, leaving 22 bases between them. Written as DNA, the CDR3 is TGTGCCAGTACAGGGAGGGGAAATGGCTTCAGCAATCAGCCCCAGCATTTT. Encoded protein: CASTGRGNGFSNQPQHF. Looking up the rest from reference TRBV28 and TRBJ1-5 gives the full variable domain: DVKVTQSSRYLVKRTGEKVFLECVQDMDHENMFWYRQDPGLGLRLIYFSYDVKMKEKGDIPEGYSVSREKKERFSLILESASTNQTSMYLCASTGRGNGFSNQPQHFGDGTRLSIL.

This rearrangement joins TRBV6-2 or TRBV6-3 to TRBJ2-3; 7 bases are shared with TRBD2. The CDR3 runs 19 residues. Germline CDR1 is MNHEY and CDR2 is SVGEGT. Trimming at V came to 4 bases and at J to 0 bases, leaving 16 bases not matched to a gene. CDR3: CASSSESSGGSLSTDTQYF. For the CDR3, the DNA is TGTGCCAGCAGTTCGGAGTCTAGCGGTGGGAGTTTGAGCACAGATACGCAGTATTTT.

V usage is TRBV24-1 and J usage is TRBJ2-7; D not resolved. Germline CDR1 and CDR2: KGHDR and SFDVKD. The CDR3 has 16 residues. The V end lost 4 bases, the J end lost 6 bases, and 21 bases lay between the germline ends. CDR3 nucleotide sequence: TGTGCCACCAGTGACCCTCGTACCGGGCACGCGGCCGAGCAGTACTTC. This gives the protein CATSDPRTGHAAEQYF.

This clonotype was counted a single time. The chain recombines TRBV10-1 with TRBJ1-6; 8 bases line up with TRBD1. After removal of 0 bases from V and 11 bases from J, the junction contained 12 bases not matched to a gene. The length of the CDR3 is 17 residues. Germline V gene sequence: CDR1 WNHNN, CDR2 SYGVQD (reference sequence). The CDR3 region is CASSESSGGSQNPPLHF. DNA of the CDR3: TGCGCCAGCAGTGAGTCGTCAGGGGGCAGTCAGAATCCACCCCTCCACTTT.

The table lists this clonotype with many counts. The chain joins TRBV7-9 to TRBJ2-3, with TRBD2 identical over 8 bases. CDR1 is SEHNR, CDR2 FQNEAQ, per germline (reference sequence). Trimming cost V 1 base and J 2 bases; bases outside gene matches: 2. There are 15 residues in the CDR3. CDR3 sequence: CASSLGGGYTDTQYF. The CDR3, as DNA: TGTGCCAGCAGCTTAGGCGGGGGGTACACAGATACGCAGTATTTT. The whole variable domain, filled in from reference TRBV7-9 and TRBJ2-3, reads DTGVSQNPRHKITKRGQNVTFRCDPISEHNRLYWYRQTLGQGPEFLTYFQNEAQLEKSRLLSDRFSAERPKGSFSTLEIQRTEQGDSAMYLCASSLGGGYTDTQYFGPGTRLTVL.

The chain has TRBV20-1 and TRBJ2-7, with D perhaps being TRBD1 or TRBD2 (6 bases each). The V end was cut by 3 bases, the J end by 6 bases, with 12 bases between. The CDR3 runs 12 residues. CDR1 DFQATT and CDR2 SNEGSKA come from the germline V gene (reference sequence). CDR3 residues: CSARKGGLEQYV. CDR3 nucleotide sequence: TGCAGTGCTAGGAAGGGGGGTCTCGAGCAGTACGTC.

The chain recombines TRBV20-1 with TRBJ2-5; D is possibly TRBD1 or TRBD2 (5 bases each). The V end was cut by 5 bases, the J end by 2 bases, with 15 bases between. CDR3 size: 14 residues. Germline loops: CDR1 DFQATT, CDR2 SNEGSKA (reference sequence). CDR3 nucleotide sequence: TGCAGTGCTCGAATGGGGACCGCGCAAGAGACCCAGTACTTC. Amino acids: CSARMGTAQETQYF.

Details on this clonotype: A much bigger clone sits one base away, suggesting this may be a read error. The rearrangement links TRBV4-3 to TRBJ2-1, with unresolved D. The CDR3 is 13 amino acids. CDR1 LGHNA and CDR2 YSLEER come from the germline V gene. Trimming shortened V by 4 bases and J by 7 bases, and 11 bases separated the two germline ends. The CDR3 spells CASSREAQNEQFF. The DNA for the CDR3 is TGCGCCAGCAGCCGAGAGGCGCAGAATGAGCAGTTCTTC.

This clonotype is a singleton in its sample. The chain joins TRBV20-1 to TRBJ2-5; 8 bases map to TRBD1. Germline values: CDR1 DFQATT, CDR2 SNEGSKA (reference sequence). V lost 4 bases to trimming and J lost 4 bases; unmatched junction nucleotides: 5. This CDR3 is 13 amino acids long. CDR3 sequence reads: CSATPGGRETQYF. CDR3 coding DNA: TGCAGTGCTACTCCAGGGGGCCGAGAGACCCAGTACTTC.

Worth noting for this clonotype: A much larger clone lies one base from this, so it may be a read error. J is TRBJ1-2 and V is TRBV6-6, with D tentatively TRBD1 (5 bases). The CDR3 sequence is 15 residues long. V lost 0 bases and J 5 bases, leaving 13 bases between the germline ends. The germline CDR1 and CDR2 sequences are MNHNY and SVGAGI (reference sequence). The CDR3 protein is CASSYSGRVGYGYTF. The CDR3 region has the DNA TGTGCCAGCAGTTACTCGGGCAGGGTGGGATATGGCTACACCTTC.

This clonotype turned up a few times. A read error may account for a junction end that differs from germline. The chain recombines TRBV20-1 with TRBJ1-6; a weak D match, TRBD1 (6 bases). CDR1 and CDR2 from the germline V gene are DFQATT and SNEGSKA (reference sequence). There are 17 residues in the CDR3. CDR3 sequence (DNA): TGCAGTGCTAATCCTCTAGCGGGGGGCTCCTACAATTCACCCCTCCACTTT. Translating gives CSANPLAGGSYNSPLHF.

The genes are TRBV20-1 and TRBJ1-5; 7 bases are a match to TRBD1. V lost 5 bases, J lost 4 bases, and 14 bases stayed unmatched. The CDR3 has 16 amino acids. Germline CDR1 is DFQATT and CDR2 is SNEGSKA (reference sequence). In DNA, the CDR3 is TGCAGTGCTTCTTCGACAGGGATCCCACTTAATCAGCCCCAGCATTTT. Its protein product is CSASSTGIPLNQPQHF.

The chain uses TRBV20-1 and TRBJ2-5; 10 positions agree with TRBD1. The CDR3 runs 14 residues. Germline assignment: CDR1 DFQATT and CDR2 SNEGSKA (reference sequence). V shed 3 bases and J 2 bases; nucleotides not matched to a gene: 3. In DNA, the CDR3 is TGCAGTGCTAGGGGGGGACAGGGGCAAGAGACCCAGTACTTC. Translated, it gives CSARGGQGQETQYF.

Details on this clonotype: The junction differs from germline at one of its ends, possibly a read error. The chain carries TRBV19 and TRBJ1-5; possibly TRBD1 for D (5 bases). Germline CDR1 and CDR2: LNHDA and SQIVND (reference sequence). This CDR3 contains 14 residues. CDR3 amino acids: CASREGFSSQPLHF. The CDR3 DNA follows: TGTGCCAGTAGGGAGGGGTTTAGCAGTCAGCCCCTGCATTTT.

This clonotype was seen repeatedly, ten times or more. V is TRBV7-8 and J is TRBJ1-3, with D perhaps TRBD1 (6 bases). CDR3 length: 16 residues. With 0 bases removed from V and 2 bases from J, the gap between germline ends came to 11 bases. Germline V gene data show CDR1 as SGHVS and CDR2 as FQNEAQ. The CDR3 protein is CASSLAPPGAGNTIYF. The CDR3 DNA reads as TGTGCCAGCAGCTTAGCGCCCCCAGGGGCTGGAAACACCATATATTTT.

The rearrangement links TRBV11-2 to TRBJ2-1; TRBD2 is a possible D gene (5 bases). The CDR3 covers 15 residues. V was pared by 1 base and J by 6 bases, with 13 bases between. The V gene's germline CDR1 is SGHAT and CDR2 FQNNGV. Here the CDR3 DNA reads TGTGCCAGCAGCTTAGCTTTGAGGGCACGCAATGAGCAGTTCTTC. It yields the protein CASSLALRARNEQFF.

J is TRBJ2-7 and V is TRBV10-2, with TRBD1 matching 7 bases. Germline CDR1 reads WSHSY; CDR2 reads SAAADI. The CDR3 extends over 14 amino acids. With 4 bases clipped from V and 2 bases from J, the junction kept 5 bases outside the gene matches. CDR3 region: CASSAGQVAYEQYF. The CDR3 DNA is TGCGCCAGCAGTGCCGGACAGGTGGCCTACGAGCAGTACTTC.

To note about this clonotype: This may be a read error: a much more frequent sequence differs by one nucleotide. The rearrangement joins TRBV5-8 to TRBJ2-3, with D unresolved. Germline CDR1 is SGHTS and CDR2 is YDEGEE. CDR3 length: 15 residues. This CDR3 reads CASSGMALKMDTRYF. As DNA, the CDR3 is TGTGCCAGCAGCGGAATGGCACTGAAGATGGATACGCGGTATTTT.

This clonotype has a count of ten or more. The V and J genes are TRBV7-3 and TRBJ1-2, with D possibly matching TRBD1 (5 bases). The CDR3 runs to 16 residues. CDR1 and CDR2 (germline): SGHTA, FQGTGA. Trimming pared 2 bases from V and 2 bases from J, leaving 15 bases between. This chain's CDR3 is CASSLGGTGFNYGYTF. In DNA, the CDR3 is TGTGCCAGCAGCTTAGGCGGTACAGGATTCAACTATGGCTACACCTTC.

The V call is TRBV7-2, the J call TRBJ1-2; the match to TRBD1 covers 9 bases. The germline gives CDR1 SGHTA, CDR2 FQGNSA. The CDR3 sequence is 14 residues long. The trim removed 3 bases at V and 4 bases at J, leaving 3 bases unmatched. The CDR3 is CASSFTGGSYGYTF. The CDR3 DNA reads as TGTGCCAGCAGCTTCACAGGGGGCAGCTATGGCTACACCTTC. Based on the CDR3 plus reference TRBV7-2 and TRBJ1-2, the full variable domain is GAGVSQSPSNKVTEKGKDVELRCDPISGHTALYWYRQSLGQGLEFLIYFQGNSAPDKSGLPSDRFSAERTGGSVSTLTIQRTQQEDSAVYLCASSFTGGSYGYTFGSGTRLTVV.

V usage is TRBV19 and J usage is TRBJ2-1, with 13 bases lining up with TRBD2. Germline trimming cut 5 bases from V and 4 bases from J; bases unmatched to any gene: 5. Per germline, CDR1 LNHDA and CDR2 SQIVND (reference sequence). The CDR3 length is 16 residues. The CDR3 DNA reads TGTGCCAGTAGTTCCCGGACTAGCGGGAGATACAATGAGCAGTTCTTC. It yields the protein CASSSRTSGRYNEQFF. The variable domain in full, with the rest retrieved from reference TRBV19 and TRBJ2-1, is DGGITQSPKYLFRKEGQNVTLSCEQNLNHDAMYWYRQDPGQGLRLIYYSQIVNDFQKGDIAEGYSVSREKKESFPLTVTSAQKNPTAFYLCASSSRTSGRYNEQFFGPGTRLTVL.

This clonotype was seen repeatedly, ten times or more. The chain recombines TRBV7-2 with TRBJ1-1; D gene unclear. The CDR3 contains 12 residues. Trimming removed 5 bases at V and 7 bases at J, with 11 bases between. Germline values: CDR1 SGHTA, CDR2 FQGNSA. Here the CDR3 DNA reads TGTGCCAGCAGCCGAACTAGGAATGAAGCTTTCTTT. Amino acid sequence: CASSRTRNEAFF.

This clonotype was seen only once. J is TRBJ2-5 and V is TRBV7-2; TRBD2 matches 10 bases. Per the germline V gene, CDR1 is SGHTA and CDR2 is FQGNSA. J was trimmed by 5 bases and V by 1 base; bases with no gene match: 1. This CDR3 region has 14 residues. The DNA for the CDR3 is TGTGCCAGCAGCTTAGGTAGCGGGGGGGAGACCCAGTACTTC. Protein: CASSLGSGGETQYF.

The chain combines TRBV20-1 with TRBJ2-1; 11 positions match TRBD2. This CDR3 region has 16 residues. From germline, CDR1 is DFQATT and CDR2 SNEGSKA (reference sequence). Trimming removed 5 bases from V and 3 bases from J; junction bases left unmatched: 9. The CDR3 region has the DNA TGCAGTGCTCCTGGGACTAGCGGCGATAACTACAATGAGCAGTTCTTC. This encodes CSAPGTSGDNYNEQFF.

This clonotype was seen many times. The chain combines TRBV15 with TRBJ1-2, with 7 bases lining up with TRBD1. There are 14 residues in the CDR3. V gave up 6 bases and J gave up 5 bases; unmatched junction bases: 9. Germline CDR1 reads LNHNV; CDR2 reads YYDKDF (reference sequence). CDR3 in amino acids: CATREGADPYGYTF. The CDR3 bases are TGTGCCACCAGGGAGGGGGCAGATCCTTATGGCTACACCTTC.

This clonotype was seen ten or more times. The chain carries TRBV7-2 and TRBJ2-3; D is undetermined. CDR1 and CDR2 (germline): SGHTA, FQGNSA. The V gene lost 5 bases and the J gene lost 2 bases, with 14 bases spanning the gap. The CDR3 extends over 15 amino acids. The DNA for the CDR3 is TGTGCCAGCAGCCCCCCTCCGACCCCCACAGATACGCAGTATTTT. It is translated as CASSPPPTPTDTQYF. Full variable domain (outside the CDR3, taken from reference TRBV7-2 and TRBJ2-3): GAGVSQSPSNKVTEKGKDVELRCDPISGHTALYWYRQSLGQGLEFLIYFQGNSAPDKSGLPSDRFSAERTGGSVSTLTIQRTQQEDSAVYLCASSPPPTPTDTQYFGPGTRLTVL.

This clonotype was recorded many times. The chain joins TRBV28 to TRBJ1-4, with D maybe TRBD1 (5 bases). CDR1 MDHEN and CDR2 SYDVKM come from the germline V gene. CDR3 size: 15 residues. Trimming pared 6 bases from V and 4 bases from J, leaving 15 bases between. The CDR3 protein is CASRRIGTGNEKLFF. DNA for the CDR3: TGTGCCAGCAGGCGTATCGGGACGGGTAATGAAAAACTGTTTTTT.